This T cell receptor (beta chain) was documented in a study of cytomegalovirus exposure and HLA in healthy donors. Study observations and caveats: A missense DCLRE1C variant was associated with V- and J-gene trimming of TCR beta chains in a later analysis, and an independent cohort replicated the association.

The PCR ran on 60 Vbeta and 13 Jbeta primers. Assay used: immunoSEQ multiplex PCR; TCRdb lists only in-frame clones, some missing. The sample holds about 160,000 clones; almost 80% are singletons and the top ten take approximately 1.2%. Turning to this clone: Its antigen is not identified.

The sequence derives from a man aged 25 to 40 in good health and CMV-seronegative. Sequencing used PBMCs.

This CDR3 is CASSDRVSNQPQHF. The CDR3 DNA is TGTGCCAGCAGTGACAGGGTAAGCAATCAGCCCCAGCATTTT. V usage is TRBV2 and J usage is TRBJ1-5; tentative D call: TRBD1 (5 bases). Germline values: CDR1 SNHLY, CDR2 FYNNEI. V lost 3 bases and J 1 base, leaving 7 bases between the germline ends. The CDR3 contains 14 residues.